This TCR beta chain was recovered during a study of cytomegalovirus exposure and HLA in healthy donors. Study-level findings and limits: A later examination showed that TCR association rates differed by HLA locus, with DRB1 most and HLA-C fewest. In a later analysis, a missense DCLRE1C variant was linked to TCR beta V- and J-gene trimming.

To note about this clone: Antigen: not known.

The PCR contained 60 Vbeta and 13 Jbeta primers. Assay: immunoSEQ multiplex PCR; the TCRdb copy retains only in-frame clones and omits some. The data contain some 130,000 clones, around 77% of them singletons. The study sampled nominally healthy donors, though unrecorded immune exposures were likely. The CDR3 is 15 residues long. Germline lookup yields CDR1 MDHEN and CDR2 SYDVKM. V lost 4 bases and J lost 2, with 11 bases in between. The source is a man aged 25 to 40 in good health and CMV-seronegative. This chain connects TRBV28 to TRBJ1-4; a weak D match, TRBD1 (6 bases). Material: PBMCs. DNA of the CDR3: TGTGCCAGCAGTTCACAGGGCCCGACTAATGAAAAACTGTTTTTT. Protein sequence: CASSSQGPTNEKLFF.